The 23 T cell receptor beta chains below all came from one sample that was sequenced in a study of T cells in Graves' hyperthyroidism and ophthalmopathy. Amplified regions were TCR beta CDR3 sequences from RNA transcripts. The study used the HTBI primer set for a first-round RT-PCR of the TCR CDR3. TCRdb redid the calling of the multiplex PCR reads with MiXCR, one entry per CDR3 protein. The table records about 360,000 distinct CDR3 sequences, over 10% of them present only once. Specimen: blood. The receptors stem from a woman aged 18-30 years with Graves' hyperthyroidism.

The chain links TRBV11-2 to TRBJ1-1; a weak D match, TRBD1 (6 bases). The V gene's germline CDR1 is SGHAT and CDR2 FQNNGV. V was shortened by 5 bases and J by 3 bases, with 16 bases between the two germline ends. The CDR3 extends over 15 amino acids. The CDR3 sequence is CASSQGRLADTEAFF. As DNA, the CDR3 is TGTGCCAGCAGCCAGGGGCGGCTGGCGGACACTGAAGCTTTCTTT.

In its sample, this clonotype was seen many times. This chain connects TRBV7-3 to TRBJ2-5, with D possibly matching TRBD2 (6 bases). The CDR3 loop spans 15 amino acids. Trimming left V 5 bases short and J 7 bases short, with 20 bases between. The V gene's germline CDR1 is SGHTA and CDR2 FQGTGA. The CDR3 spells CASSEGLLGGGTQYF. The CDR3 coding sequence is TGTGCCAGCAGCGAGGGACTGCTGGGGGGTGGGACCCAGTACTTC.

This clonotype has a count of ten or more. The genes are TRBV9 and TRBJ1-1; 7 bases match TRBD1. CDR1 is SGDLS, CDR2 YYNGEE, per germline. The CDR3 sequence is 18 residues long. The V and J ends lost 2 bases and 5 bases, in that order; junction bases with no gene match: 18. The DNA for the CDR3 is TGTGCCAGCAGCGTCCACCCGGACAGGAGGGAAGGAGGAACTGAAGCTTTCTTT. Protein sequence: CASSVHPDRREGGTEAFF.

This clonotype appeared many times. This chain uses TRBV3-1 with TRBJ2-7; TRBD1 is a possible D gene (5 bases). Germline assignment: CDR1 LGHDT and CDR2 YNNKEL (reference sequence). V was trimmed by 4 bases and J by 2 bases, leaving 12 bases between them. The CDR3 spans 14 residues. CDR3 bases: TGTGCCAGCAGCCCCGCAGGGCCGACCTACGAGCAGTACTTC. Protein: CASSPAGPTYEQYF.

Ten or more counts support this clonotype. V gene TRBV28 combines with J gene TRBJ1-5, with a weak D call TRBD1 (6 bases). The CDR3 length is 17 residues. Germline lookup yields CDR1 MDHEN and CDR2 SYDVKM. V was shortened by 3 bases and J by 1 base, with 16 bases between the two germline ends. The CDR3 is CASSLGPGGASNQPQHF. CDR3 coding DNA: TGTGCCAGCAGTTTGGGGCCTGGGGGGGCGAGCAATCAGCCCCAGCATTTT.

This clonotype was observed at least ten times. CDR3 amino acids: CASSYSSGGKLFF. CDR3 nucleotides: TGTGCCAGCAGTTACTCATCAGGGGGAAAACTGTTTTTT. The chain combines TRBV6-6 with TRBJ1-4; 7 bases fit TRBD1. Germline CDR1 and CDR2: MNHNY and SVGAGI (reference sequence). J lost 10 bases, V lost 0 bases, and 2 bases had no gene match. The CDR3 totals 13 residues.

This clonotype came up many times. This chain joins TRBV6-1 and TRBJ1-4, with 8 bases matching TRBD1. The CDR3 length is 15 residues. The germline CDR1 and CDR2 sequences are MNHNS and SASEGT. V was clipped by 5 bases and J by 7 bases; unmatched bases: 9. CDR3 sequence: CASSTTGGAFEKLFF. CDR3 bases: TGTGCCAGCAGTACTACAGGGGGGGCTTTTGAAAAACTGTTTTTT.

This clonotype was detected ten times or more. The V gene is TRBV3-2, the J gene TRBJ2-7; TRBD2, the table's D call, lacks a check against the DNA. TRBV3-2 is a documented pseudogene. This CDR3 has 16 amino acids. DNA of the CDR3: TGTGCCAGCAGCCCCCCGCGAGTAAGAGGGGGGGGGGAGCAGTACTTC. Amino acid sequence: CASSPPRVRGGGEQYF.

There are many counts of this clonotype. The chain combines TRBV7-8 with TRBJ1-1; TRBD1 is a possible D gene (6 bases). Trimming shortened V by 2 bases and J by 3 bases, and 16 bases separated the two germline ends. Germline V CDR1 and CDR2: SGHVS, FQNEAQ. CDR3 length: 16 residues. The CDR3 reads CASSLTGIASYTEAFF. The DNA for the CDR3 is TGTGCCAGCAGCTTAACAGGGATTGCTAGTTACACTGAAGCTTTCTTT.

J is TRBJ2-7 and V is TRBV20-1; the D is unclear. The length of the CDR3 is 15 residues. Trimming pared 0 bases from V and 4 bases from J, leaving 16 bases between. Germline lookup yields CDR1 DFQATT and CDR2 SNEGSKA (reference sequence). DNA of the CDR3: TGCAGTGCTAGAGATGTAGGGCTAGATTGGTACGAGCAGTACTTC. This translates into CSARDVGLDWYEQYF.

At least ten counts were recorded for this clonotype. V usage is TRBV29-1 and J usage is TRBJ1-1; D unclear. Germline V CDR1 and CDR2: SQVTM, ANQGSEA. CDR3 size: 11 residues. With 1 base removed from V and 10 bases from J, the gap between germline ends came to 10 bases. As DNA, the CDR3 is TGCAGCGTTGAAGGATCACGCGGAGCTTTCTTT. Translated: CSVEGSRGAFF.

This clonotype came up once. A much larger clone is a single base away; this may be a read error. This chain links TRBV10-3 with TRBJ2-5, with 7 positions matching TRBD1. V was pared by 11 bases and J by 4 bases, with 7 bases of the junction left unmatched. In germline, CDR1 is ENHRY, CDR2 SYGVKD. The CDR3 has 12 amino acids. This chain's CDR3 is CAAQGDGETQYF. The CDR3 region has the DNA TGTGCCGCTCAGGGGGATGGAGAGACCCAGTACTTC.

This clonotype was seen more than once but under ten times. This chain connects TRBV27 to TRBJ1-4; a possible D gene is TRBD1 (5 bases). CDR1 MNHEY and CDR2 SMNVEV come from the germline V gene (reference sequence). V was clipped by 3 bases and J by 10 bases, with 12 bases between them. The CDR3 sequence is 13 residues long. CDR3 protein: CASSFGGGGKLFF. The DNA for the CDR3 is TGTGCCAGCAGTTTTGGGGGGGGAGGAAAACTGTTTTTT.

This clonotype was recorded many times. This chain connects TRBV11-2 to TRBJ2-1, with D tentatively TRBD2 (6 bases). CDR1 and CDR2 (germline): SGHAT, FQNNGV. The length of the CDR3 is 15 residues. Trimming stripped 5 bases from V and 5 bases from J, with 16 bases between. This chain's CDR3 is CASSLDGTLHNEQFF. Written as DNA, the CDR3 is TGTGCCAGCAGCCTTGACGGGACTCTTCACAATGAGCAGTTCTTC. Combining the CDR3 with reference TRBV11-2 and TRBJ2-1 gives the whole variable domain EAGVAQSPRYKIIEKRQSVAFWCNPISGHATLYWYQQILGQGPKLLIQFQNNGVVDDSQLPKDRFSAERLKGVDSTLKIQPAKLEDSAVYLCASSLDGTLHNEQFFGPGTRLTVL.

This clonotype was recorded many times. The chain couples TRBV6-2 or TRBV6-3 to TRBJ2-4; possible D gene TRBD2, 6 bases. The CDR3 runs 16 residues. The ends were cut back, 3 bases at V and 0 bases at J, with 12 bases in the middle. Per germline, CDR1 MNHEY and CDR2 SVGEGT. CDR3: CASSYVGSLAKNIQYF. The CDR3 DNA reads TGTGCCAGCAGTTATGTCGGGAGTCTAGCCAAAAACATTCAGTACTTC.

Many counts were recorded for this clonotype. The chain joins TRBV12-3 or TRBV12-4 to TRBJ1-2; 8 bases fit TRBD1. V trimming: 0 bases; J trimming: 11 bases; junction bases outside the gene matches: 11. The CDR3 contains 15 residues. CDR3 DNA: TGTGCCAGCAGTTTAGCCGGCGGGACAGGAGGGCTATACACCTTC. It specifies CASSLAGGTGGLYTF.

This clonotype was counted at least ten times. The rearrangement uses TRBV27 and TRBJ1-2; D unresolved. Trimming stripped 5 bases from V and 4 bases from J, with 11 bases between. The CDR3 has 13 residues. Per germline, CDR1 MNHEY and CDR2 SMNVEV (reference sequence). CDR3 protein: CASSHVGAYGYTF. The CDR3 nucleotides are TGTGCCAGCAGTCACGTGGGCGCCTATGGCTACACCTTC.

This clonotype appeared a few times. The rearrangement joins TRBV5-1 to TRBJ1-6, with D perhaps TRBD1 (6 bases). Trimming shortened V by 4 bases and J by 4 bases, and 12 bases separated the two germline ends. The CDR3 sequence is 15 residues long. Germline loops: CDR1 SGHRS, CDR2 YFSETQ. The CDR3 spells CASSLMQGYNSPLHF. The CDR3 DNA is TGCGCCAGCAGCCTAATGCAGGGGTATAATTCACCCCTCCACTTT.

This clonotype has a count of ten or more. V is TRBV6-2 or TRBV6-3 and J is TRBJ1-2; no clear D. Between the trimmed V and J ends, which lost 6 bases and 2 bases, there was a span of 10 bases. The CDR3 totals 13 residues. Germline-derived CDR1 and CDR2 are MNHEY and SVGEGT. The CDR3 sequence is CASRQTDNYGYTF. The CDR3 bases are TGTGCCAGCAGACAGACGGACAACTATGGCTACACCTTC.

This clonotype was counted ten times or more. The chain recombines TRBV7-6 with TRBJ2-7; D remains ambiguous. Germline V CDR1 and CDR2: SGHVS, FNYEAQ. The V and J ends lost 2 bases and 3 bases respectively, with 8 bases between them. CDR3 length equals 13 residues. The CDR3 loop reads CASSLNRDYEQYF. CDR3 nucleotide sequence: TGTGCCAGCAGCTTAAATAGGGACTACGAGCAGTACTTC.

The table lists this clonotype with many counts. This chain uses TRBV6-1 with TRBJ2-3, with 14 bases lining up with TRBD2. CDR3 size: 16 residues. Unmatched junction bases numbered 6, after V lost 4 bases and J lost 6 bases. Germline values: CDR1 MNHNS, CDR2 SASEGT. The CDR3 spells CASSGRLAGGQDTQYF. The CDR3 DNA follows: TGTGCCAGCAGTGGCAGACTAGCGGGGGGGCAGGATACGCAGTATTTT.

The CDR3 region is CSAPPSGGTDTQYF. The CDR3 coding sequence is TGCAGTGCACCTCCTAGCGGGGGCACAGATACGCAGTATTTT. The J gene is TRBJ2-3, the V gene TRBV20-1, with 9 bases identical to TRBD2. CDR1 DFQATT and CDR2 SNEGSKA come from the germline V gene (reference sequence). The CDR3 has 14 amino acids. V dropped 6 bases and J dropped 1; count of bases not matched to a gene: 5.

This clonotype was counted a few times. CDR3 sequence reads: CASADSGTYGYTF. The CDR3 DNA follows: TGTGCTAGTGCCGACTCAGGGACCTATGGCTACACCTTC. V gene TRBV12-5 combines with J gene TRBJ1-2; the D gene is possibly TRBD1 (5 bases). CDR1 is LGHNT, CDR2 FRNRAP, per germline. The CDR3 runs 13 residues. Deletions cut 7 bases from V and 4 bases from J, with 13 bases between. The whole variable domain, remainder taken from reference TRBV12-5 and TRBJ1-2, is DARVTQTPRHKVTEMGQEVTMRCQPILGHNTVFWYRQTMMQGLELLAYFRNRAPLDDSGMPKDRFSAEMPDATLATLKIQPSEPRDSAVYFCASADSGTYGYTFGSGTRLTVV.